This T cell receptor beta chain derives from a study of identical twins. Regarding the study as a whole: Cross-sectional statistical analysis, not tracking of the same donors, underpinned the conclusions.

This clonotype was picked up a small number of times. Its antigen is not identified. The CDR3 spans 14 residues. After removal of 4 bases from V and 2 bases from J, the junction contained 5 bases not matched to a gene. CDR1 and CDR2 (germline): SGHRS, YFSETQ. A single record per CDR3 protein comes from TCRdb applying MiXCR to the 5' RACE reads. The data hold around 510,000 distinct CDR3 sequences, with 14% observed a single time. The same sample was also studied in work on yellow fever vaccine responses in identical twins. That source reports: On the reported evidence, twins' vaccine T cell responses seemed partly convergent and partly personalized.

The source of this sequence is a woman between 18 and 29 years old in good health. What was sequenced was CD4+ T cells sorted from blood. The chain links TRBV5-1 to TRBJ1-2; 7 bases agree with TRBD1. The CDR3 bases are TGCGCCAGCAGCCGAACAGGGGAAAACTATGGCTACACCTTC. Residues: CASSRTGENYGYTF.